This TCR beta chain originates from a study of cytomegalovirus exposure and HLA in healthy donors. Study summary: Inside one of the first data releases sat 75 million to 100 million unique TCRs taken from HLA-typed donors.

The trim removed 4 bases at V and 2 bases at J, leaving 9 bases unmatched. The CDR3 is 16 amino acids. The germline gives CDR1 SGHRS, CDR2 YFSETQ. The PCR contained 60 Vbeta and 13 Jbeta primers. Profiling relied on immunoSEQ multiplex PCR, and the TCRdb table lists in-frame clones only, not all of them. The sample lists around 140,000 clones; roughly 80% were seen once. Concerning this clone itself: Its antigen remains unidentified.

Study-wide points: By a later analysis, the bulk of CMV-associated TCR beta chains appeared HLA-restricted. Most TCR beta V segments were productive about 87% or about 30% of the time in an earlier analysis.

This chain connects TRBV5-1 to TRBJ2-1; 7 bases match TRBD1. The sequence was collected from a woman aged 60-70 years in good health and CMV-seronegative. The sample taken for sequencing was PBMCs. The CDR3 sequence is CASSPFLDRAYNEQFF. The CDR3 DNA reads as TGCGCCAGCAGCCCCTTCCTCGACAGGGCCTACAATGAGCAGTTCTTC.